The 12 T cell receptor beta chains reported below all come from one sample, sequenced in a study of blood T cell repertoires in COVID-19. Profiling relied on immunoSEQ multiplex PCR, and the TCRdb table lists in-frame clones only, not all of them. Of some 140,000 clones in the sample, around 85% were seen once. Sequenced: peripheral blood. The receptors shown here come from a woman aged 45-65 years who had recovered from COVID-19.

This chain joins TRBV3-1 (or the pseudogene TRBV3-2) and TRBJ2-4, with 13 bases aligning to TRBD2. J lost 6 bases, V lost 3 bases, and 14 bases had no gene match. CDR1 and CDR2 from the germline V gene are LGHDT and YNNKEL (reference sequence). This CDR3 region has 19 residues. The CDR3 sequence is CASSQTSGRTPRLGNIQYF. DNA for the CDR3: TGTGCCAGCAGCCAGACTAGCGGGAGGACACCTAGATTAGGAAACATTCAGTACTTC.

This clone was observed once. In DNA form, the CDR3 reads TGTGCCAGTAGTGGGAGACGGTACACCCATAGCAATCAGCCCCAGCATTTT. This codes for CASSGRRYTHSNQPQHF. The chain uses TRBV19 and TRBJ1-5; D gene ambiguous. This CDR3 has 17 amino acids. V dropped 5 bases and J dropped 0 bases, with 17 bases sitting between them. Germline V gene lookup returns CDR1 LNHDA and CDR2 SQIVND (reference sequence).

The chain couples TRBV12-3 or TRBV12-4 to TRBJ2-7, with D hard to call. V lost 3 bases, J lost 3 bases, and 6 bases lay in between. The CDR3 extends over 12 amino acids. The DNA for the CDR3 is TGTGCCAGCAGTTTGAACAACTACGAGCAGTACTTC. Its protein is CASSLNNYEQYF.

This clone was seen a single time. The genes are TRBV9 and TRBJ2-3; the match to TRBD2 covers 12 bases. This CDR3 spans 18 amino acids. Trimming at V came to 0 bases and at J to 4 bases, leaving 9 bases not matched to a gene. Per the germline V gene, CDR1 is SGDLS and CDR2 is YYNGEE. The CDR3 loop is CASSVGLAGGPMPDTQYF. CDR3 nucleotides: TGTGCCAGCAGCGTAGGGCTAGCGGGAGGGCCAATGCCAGATACGCAGTATTTT.

This clone was counted once. This chain links TRBV2 with TRBJ2-3; D possibly corresponds to TRBD2 (6 bases). V was clipped by 8 bases and J by 0 bases, with 9 bases between them. The germline gives CDR1 SNHLY, CDR2 FYNNEI. The CDR3 has 13 amino acids. CDR3 protein: CASCRESTDTQYF. CDR3 DNA: TGTGCCAGCTGTCGGGAGAGCACAGATACGCAGTATTTT.

The chain joins TRBV7-9 to TRBJ1-1, with D possibly being TRBD1 (5 bases). The CDR3 is made up of 12 amino acids. Trimming shortened V by 3 bases and J by 7 bases, and 9 bases separated the two germline ends. Germline V gene data show CDR1 as SEHNR and CDR2 as FQNEAQ (reference sequence). CDR3 in amino acids: CASSFGDSEAFF. As DNA, the CDR3 is TGTGCCAGCAGCTTTGGAGACAGTGAAGCTTTCTTT.

The CDR3 DNA is TGTGCCAGCATCGGGTCCGGGGAGCTGTTTTTT. It codes for CASIGSGELFF. The V and J genes are TRBV6-5 and TRBJ2-2, with D hard to call. CDR1 and CDR2 (germline): MNHEY, SVGAGI. V lost 7 bases, J lost 6 bases, and 6 bases lay in between. This CDR3 has 11 amino acids.

This sequence joins TRBV5-1 and TRBJ1-1, with a weak D call TRBD1 (6 bases). The CDR3 runs to 14 residues. V shed 0 bases and J shed 11 bases, with 17 bases lying between them. The germline V gene encodes CDR1 SGHRS and CDR2 YFSETQ. The CDR3 DNA reads as TGCGCCAGCAGCTTGGAACAGGGCATCCAAAGGGCTTTCTTT. Its protein product is CASSLEQGIQRAFF.

The chain has TRBV7-2 and TRBJ2-7; the match to TRBD1 covers 7 bases. Germline-derived CDR1 and CDR2 are SGHTA and FQGNSA. The CDR3 has 13 residues. Trimming took 5 bases from V and 2 from J; bases not matched to a gene: 3. The CDR3 spells CASSTGTAYEQYF. Written as DNA, the CDR3 is TGTGCCAGCAGCACCGGGACAGCCTACGAGCAGTACTTC.

The chain combines TRBV10-3 with TRBJ2-7, with 7 bases matching TRBD1. CDR3 length: 13 amino acids. The V gene's germline CDR1 is ENHRY and CDR2 SYGVKD. Trimming removed 6 bases from V and 6 bases from J; junction bases left unmatched: 8. This CDR3 is CAIRDRVACEQYF. The CDR3 bases are TGTGCCATCAGAGACAGGGTCGCTTGCGAGCAGTACTTC.

This sequence joins TRBV7-2 and TRBJ2-2, with D uncertain. CDR3 size: 13 residues. Trimming removed 2 bases from V and 4 bases from J, with 5 bases in between. Germline CDR1 and CDR2: SGHTA and FQGNSA. CDR3 coding DNA: TGTGCCAGCAGCTTACAACTCACCGGGGAGCTGTTTTTT. Protein: CASSLQLTGELFF.

J is TRBJ2-7 and V is TRBV6-6; 8 bases agree with TRBD1. Trimming took 2 bases from V and 6 from J; bases not matched to a gene: 9. This CDR3 has 15 amino acids. Germline CDR1 is MNHNY and CDR2 is SVGAGI (reference sequence). The CDR3 nucleotides are TGTGCCAGCAGTTACGCCGGGACAGGACCGGCCGAGCAGTACTTC. As protein: CASSYAGTGPAEQYF.